The clone carrying this T cell receptor (beta chain) was seen a handful of times. Germline lookup yields CDR1 SQVTM and CDR2 ANQGSEA. Trimming took off 4 bases at V and 0 bases at J, with 9 bases between the two ends. The CDR3 has 14 amino acids. The data derive from a study of OX40 agonist ivuxolimab in advanced cancers. Background on the study: Mean age about 60 years, range about 23 to 85; nearly 85% male.

This table comes from immunoSEQ multiplex PCR, and its TCRdb copy is limited to in-frame clones, with some not included. The data contain tens of thousands of clones, 85% of them singletons. This clonotype was sampled from an adult with an advanced solid tumor such as melanoma, head and neck, liver or kidney cancer. The chain links TRBV29-1 to TRBJ2-2; the D gene is possibly TRBD1 (5 bases). Here the sequenced sample was CD4+ or CD8+ T cells sorted from blood, taken in a trial of the OX40 agonist ivuxolimab. CDR3 protein: CSVVGRANTGELFF. CDR3 sequence (DNA): TGCAGCGTTGTAGGCAGGGCGAACACCGGGGAGCTGTTTTTT.